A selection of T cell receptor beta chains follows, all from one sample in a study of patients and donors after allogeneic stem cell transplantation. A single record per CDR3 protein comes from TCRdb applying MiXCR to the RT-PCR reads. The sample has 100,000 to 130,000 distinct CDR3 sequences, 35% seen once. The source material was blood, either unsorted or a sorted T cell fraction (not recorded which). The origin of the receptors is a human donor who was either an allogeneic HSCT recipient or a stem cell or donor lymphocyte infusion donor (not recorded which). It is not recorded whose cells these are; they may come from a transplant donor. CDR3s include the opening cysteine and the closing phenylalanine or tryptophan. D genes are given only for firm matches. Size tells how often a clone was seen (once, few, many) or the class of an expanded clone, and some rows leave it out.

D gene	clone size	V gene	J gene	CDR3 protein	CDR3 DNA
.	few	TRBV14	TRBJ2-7	CASSQDLAHEQYF	TGTGCCAGCAGCCAAGATCTGGCCCACGAGCAGTACTTC
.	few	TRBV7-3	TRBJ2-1	CASSLEERNEQFF	TGTGCCAGCAGCTTAGAAGAGCGCAATGAGCAGTTCTTC
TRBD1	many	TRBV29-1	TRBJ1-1	CSVGRGLTEAFF	TGCAGCGTTGGCAGGGGGCTTACTGAAGCTTTCTTT
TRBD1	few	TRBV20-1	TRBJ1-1	CSANGQVNTEAFF	TGCAGTGCCAACGGACAGGTTAACACTGAAGCTTTCTTT
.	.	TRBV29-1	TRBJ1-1	CMTENTEAFF	TGCATGACAGAGAACACTGAAGCTTTCTTT
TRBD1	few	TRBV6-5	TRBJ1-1	CASRRTGGGTEAFF	TGTGCCAGCAGACGGACAGGGGGAGGAACTGAAGCTTTCTTT
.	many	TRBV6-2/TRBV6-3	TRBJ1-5	CASSGSNQPQHF	TGTGCCAGCAGTGGGAGCAATCAGCCCCAGCATTTT
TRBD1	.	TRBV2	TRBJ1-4	CASTWGGTGNEKLFF	TGTGCCAGCACATGGGGGGGGACAGGGAATGAAAAACTGTTTTTT
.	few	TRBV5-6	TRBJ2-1	CASSFRGEQFF	TGTGCCAGCAGCTTTAGGGGTGAGCAGTTCTTC
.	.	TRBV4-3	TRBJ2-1	CASSLQPGPRTEQFF	TGCGCCAGCAGCCTACAACCGGGACCCCGAACCGAGCAGTTCTTC
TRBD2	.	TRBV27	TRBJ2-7	CASSTRLAGYEQYF	TGTGCCAGCAGTACCAGACTAGCGGGCTACGAGCAGTACTTC
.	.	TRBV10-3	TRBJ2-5	CAISDAAAFETQYF	TGTGCCATCAGTGACGCGGCGGCTTTCGAGACCCAGTACTTC
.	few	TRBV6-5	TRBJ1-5	CASSLDRSNQPQHF	TGTGCCAGCAGTCTCGACAGGAGCAATCAGCCCCAGCATTTT
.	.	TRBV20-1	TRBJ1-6	CSARSPRSGPNSPLLF	TGCAGTGCTCGGTCCCCTAGGTCCGGACCGAATTCACCCCTCCTCTTT
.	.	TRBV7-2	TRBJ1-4	CASSPGPKEKLFF	TGTGCCAGCAGCCCCGGACCGAAGGAAAAACTGTTTTTT
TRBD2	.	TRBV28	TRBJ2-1	CASRPGTTLYNEQFF	TGTGCCAGCAGGCCCGGGACTACGCTCTACAATGAGCAGTTCTTC
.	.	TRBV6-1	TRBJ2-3	CASSGRVDTQYF	TGTGCCAGCAGTGGTCGCGTTGATACGCAGTATTTT
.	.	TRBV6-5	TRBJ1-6	CASSYLTGSYNSPLHF	TGTGCCAGCAGTTACTTGACAGGCAGCTATAATTCACCCCTCCACTTT
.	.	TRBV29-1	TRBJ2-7	CSVSGAHYEQYF	TGCAGCGTGTCGGGGGCACACTACGAGCAGTACTTC
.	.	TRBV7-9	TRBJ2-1	CASSNRDTLYNEQFF	TGTGCCAGCAGCAACCGGGACACACTTTACAATGAGCAGTTCTTC
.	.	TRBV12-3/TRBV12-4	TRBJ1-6	CASSGTEHNSPLHF	TGTGCCAGCAGCGGGACGGAGCATAATTCACCCCTCCACTTT
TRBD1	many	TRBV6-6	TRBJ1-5	CASRKTGENQPQHF	TGTGCCAGCAGAAAAACAGGGGAGAATCAGCCCCAGCATTTT
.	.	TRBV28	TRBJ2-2	CASSLRIYLFANTGELFF	TGTGCCAGCAGTTTGCGGATCTACCTGTTCGCGAACACCGGGGAGCTGTTTTTT
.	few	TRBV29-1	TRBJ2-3	CSVLWPTDTQYF	TGCAGCGTTCTTTGGCCCACAGATACGCAGTATTTT
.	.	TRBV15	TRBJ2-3	CATTLGGKTDTQYF	TGTGCCACCACCCTGGGGGGTAAAACAGATACGCAGTATTTT
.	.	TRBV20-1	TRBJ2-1	CSARGVLLYNEQFF	TGCAGTGCTAGAGGGGTTCTACTCTACAATGAGCAGTTCTTC
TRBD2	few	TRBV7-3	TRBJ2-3	CASSRGGPDTQYF	TGTGCCAGCAGCCGGGGAGGGCCGGATACGCAGTATTTT